What follows are 11 T cell receptor beta chains derived from one specimen sequenced in a study of blood T cell repertoires in COVID-19. TCRdb's copy holds only in-frame clones and misses some; the assay was immunoSEQ multiplex PCR. Here the sample spans about 250,000 clones, roughly 88% being singletons. Sequencing was done on a sample of PBMCs or T cells enriched from blood (not recorded which). Receptor source: a woman between 40 and 55 years old who had been exposed to COVID-19.

The chain combines TRBV2 with TRBJ1-1; tentatively, D is TRBD1 (6 bases). The germline V gene encodes CDR1 SNHLY and CDR2 FYNNEI. V was shortened by 7 bases and J by 9 bases, with 18 bases between the two germline ends. The CDR3 length is 13 residues. The DNA for the CDR3 is TGTGCCAGCACCACTGACAGGAGAGGTAAAGCTTTCTTT. It translates to CASTTDRRGKAFF.

The chain uses TRBV30 and TRBJ1-2; D ambiguous. Per germline, CDR1 GTSNPN and CDR2 SVGIG (reference sequence). The ends were cut back, 0 bases at V and 4 bases at J, with 6 bases in the middle. The CDR3 consists of 12 residues. CDR3: CAWSVVSYGYTF. In DNA, the CDR3 is TGTGCCTGGAGTGTTGTCTCCTATGGCTACACCTTC.

The gene calls are TRBV10-3 and TRBJ1-5, with TRBD1 identical over 9 bases. Germline CDR1 and CDR2: ENHRY and SYGVKD. V was clipped by 0 bases and J by 3 bases; unmatched bases: 6. The CDR3 loop spans 17 amino acids. Here the CDR3 reads CAISESGDRATNQPQHF. CDR3 in DNA: TGTGCCATCAGTGAGTCGGGGGACAGGGCTACCAATCAGCCCCAGCATTTT.

The J gene is TRBJ2-7, the V gene TRBV12-3 or TRBV12-4, with a tentative D call TRBD1 (5 bases). With 5 bases removed from V and 3 bases from J, the gap between germline ends came to 11 bases. The CDR3 is 13 amino acids. Here the CDR3 DNA reads TGTGCCAGCAGTACCAAGGACAACTACGAGCAGTACTTC. This gives the protein CASSTKDNYEQYF.

The rearrangement uses TRBV7-9 and TRBJ2-1, with D perhaps TRBD2 (6 bases). The V end lost 2 bases, the J end lost 12 bases, and 11 bases lay between the germline ends. This CDR3 comprises 12 residues. Germline V lookup: CDR1 SEHNR, CDR2 FQNEAQ (reference sequence). CDR3 DNA: TGTGCCAGCAGCTTACCAGGAGGGCCGCAGTTCTTC. Translated: CASSLPGGPQFF.

The rearrangement joins TRBV30 to TRBJ2-7; 9 nucleotides agree with TRBD2. V lost 2 bases and J lost 5; bases outside the gene matches: 10. Germline V gene lookup returns CDR1 GTSNPN and CDR2 SVGIG (reference sequence). The CDR3 runs to 15 residues. CDR3 loop: CAWSPTSGRSHEQYV. DNA for the CDR3: TGTGCCTGGAGTCCGACTAGCGGTCGGAGCCACGAGCAGTACGTC.

This clone came up a few times. The V and J genes are TRBV24-1 and TRBJ2-5; 8 nucleotides align to TRBD1. The V and J ends lost 0 bases and 4 bases, in that order; junction bases with no gene match: 0. The CDR3 has 14 amino acids. CDR1 is KGHDR and CDR2 is SFDVKD in the germline V gene. This chain's CDR3 is CATSDLGQGETQYF. DNA for the CDR3: TGTGCCACCAGTGATTTGGGACAGGGAGAGACCCAGTACTTC.

In its sample, this clone was seen a few times. The chain employs TRBV10-3 and TRBJ2-2, with 9 bases matching TRBD1. Germline trimming cut 6 bases from V and 3 bases from J; bases unmatched to any gene: 5. The CDR3 sequence is 15 residues long. The germline V gene encodes CDR1 ENHRY and CDR2 SYGVKD. CDR3 nucleotides: TGTGCCATCAGAAAGGGACAGGGCGACACCGGGGAGCTGTTTTTT. Protein product: CAIRKGQGDTGELFF.

This chain connects TRBV18 to TRBJ2-5, with D perhaps TRBD1 (5 bases). The length of the CDR3 is 13 residues. Looked up from germline, CDR1 is KGHSH and CDR2 is LQKENI. The germline V and J ends were trimmed by 8 bases and 1 base, with 11 bases remaining between them. The CDR3 coding sequence is TGTGCCAGCACCCAGGGTACCCAAGAGACCCAGTACTTC. Its translation: CASTQGTQETQYF.

This chain's CDR3 is CASSGLLADTQYF. CDR3 sequence (DNA): TGTGCCTCCAGTGGGCTTCTAGCGGATACGCAGTATTTT. This chain joins TRBV7-2 and TRBJ2-3; D possibly corresponds to TRBD2 (6 bases). Germline-derived CDR1 and CDR2 are SGHTA and FQGNSA. CDR3 length equals 13 residues. V was pared by 11 bases and J by 6 bases, with 18 bases between.

The J gene is TRBJ1-3, the V gene TRBV5-6; 8 bases fit TRBD1. V lost 0 bases, J lost 0 bases, and 11 bases stayed unmatched. Germline V lookup: CDR1 SGHDT, CDR2 YYEEEE. The CDR3 length is 19 residues. The CDR3 is CASSLVGQEEPTSGNTIYF. CDR3 DNA sequence: TGTGCCAGCAGCTTGGTGGGACAGGAGGAACCGACCTCTGGAAACACCATATATTTT.